The T cell receptor beta chain described here comes from a study of CD8 T cells in Susac syndrome. Remarks on this clonotype: The junction departs from germline at one end; a sequencing error may be responsible.

RNA was extracted with the RNeasy kit, and a quantity of roughly 0.5 to 1 ug was reverse transcribed using random hexamers. immunoSEQ multiplex PCR amplified TCR beta CDR3 across 54 Vbeta, 13 Jbeta. TCRdb called the immunoSEQ multiplex PCR reads again in MiXCR, with one record for every CDR3 protein. The sample carries some 400,000 distinct CDR3 sequences, 85% to 90% recorded once. CD8+ and CD4+ blood T cells underwent TCR beta sequencing. Treatment-naive patients with stable or active relapsing-remitting disease were the multiple sclerosis controls. TEMRA cells were FACS-enriched and CD8+ and CD4+ T cells negatively isolated. CDR1 and CDR2 (germline): SGHTA, FQGNSA. The CDR3 extends over 13 amino acids.

The rearrangement joins TRBV7-2 to TRBJ1-2; 7 bases align to TRBD1. This TCR was recovered from a human donor with multiple sclerosis. The sample consisted of CD8+ T cells from PBMCs. In nucleotides, the CDR3 is TGTGCCAGCAGCTTATATTTAATATACGGGACAGACTTC. Residues: CASSLYLIYGTDF.